This T cell receptor beta chain was identified during a study of neurological immune-mediated disorders. The CDR3 has 16 amino acids. The germline gives CDR1 MNHEY, CDR2 SVGEGT. V lost 0 bases and J lost 7; bases outside the gene matches: 12. TCRdb independently ran MiXCR on the 5' RACE reads; one entry per CDR3 protein. The sample records 55,000 to 65,000 distinct CDR3 sequences, approximately 4% being singletons. This clonotype was seen more than once but under ten times. The source material was PBMCs. The receptor was derived from a woman aged 25 to 39 with multiple sclerosis. The V and J genes are TRBV6-2 or TRBV6-3 and TRBJ2-7; TRBD2 matches at 7 bases. Here the CDR3 reads CASSYSPAGPLEEQYF. As DNA, the CDR3 is TGTGCCAGCAGTTACTCCCCAGCGGGGCCTCTAGAAGAGCAGTACTTC.